This T cell receptor beta chain originates from a study of T cell responses to AZD1222 COVID-19 vaccine. In the study overall: Second-dose intervals near 4 or 12 weeks were combined.

This table comes from immunoSEQ multiplex PCR, and its TCRdb copy is limited to in-frame clones, with some not included. Of 98,000 or so clones in the sample, 86% were seen once. The germline V and J ends were trimmed by 4 bases and 4 bases, with 18 bases remaining between them. The CDR3 length is 16 residues. CDR1 is SGHDT, CDR2 YYEEEE, per germline. This specimen was peripheral blood, taken on day 0 of AZD1222 vaccination. The source of this sequence is an adult in good health. The chain is built from TRBV5-6 and TRBJ1-5, with D perhaps matching TRBD1 (5 bases). The CDR3 spells CASSLESAGINQPQHF. The CDR3 DNA is TGTGCCAGCAGCCTAGAATCGGCAGGGATAAATCAGCCCCAGCATTTT.